Following are 32 T cell receptor beta chains from one sample sequenced in a study of blood T cell repertoires in COVID-19. Assay used: immunoSEQ multiplex PCR; TCRdb lists only in-frame clones, some missing. The sample consists of 330,000 or so clones, over 75% of them appearing once. The sequencing input was PBMCs or T cells enriched from blood (not recorded which). All receptors derive from a man between 25 and 39 years old who had recovered from COVID-19.

V and J are TRBV2 and TRBJ1-1; the match to TRBD1 covers 9 bases. Trimming at V came to 3 bases and at J to 3 bases, leaving 17 bases not matched to a gene. Germline values: CDR1 SNHLY, CDR2 FYNNEI. The CDR3 has 19 residues. CDR3 region: CASSDRQGGEFWGDTEAFF. In nucleotides, the CDR3 is TGTGCCAGCAGTGACAGACAGGGGGGCGAATTTTGGGGCGACACTGAAGCTTTCTTT.

The rearrangement joins TRBV10-2 to TRBJ1-3, with 9 bases that match TRBD1. CDR3 size: 17 residues. Unmatched junction bases numbered 6, after V lost 2 bases and J lost 1 base. Looked up from germline, CDR1 is WSHSY and CDR2 is SAAADI. The CDR3 DNA follows: TGCGCCAGCAGTGAGCGGGACAGGGTTCGATCTGGAAACACCATATATTTT. Translated: CASSERDRVRSGNTIYF.

The chain has TRBV6-4 and TRBJ2-2, with 10 bases that match TRBD2. Germline CDR1 reads MRHNA; CDR2 reads SNTAGT. The CDR3 extends over 16 amino acids. Losses at the gene ends were 3 bases for V and 3 bases for J; bases not matched to a gene: 4. The CDR3 reads CASSELAGAYTGELFF. The CDR3 DNA sequence: TGTGCCAGCAGTGAGCTAGCGGGGGCCTACACCGGGGAGCTGTTTTTT.

The chain couples TRBV7-9 to TRBJ2-3; 8 nucleotides line up with TRBD1. Trimming removed 5 bases from V and 1 base from J; junction bases left unmatched: 8. Germline CDR1 and CDR2: SEHNR and FQNEAQ (reference sequence). The CDR3 is 16 residues long. The CDR3 is CASSKQGGPGTDTQYF. CDR3 DNA: TGTGCCAGCAGCAAACAGGGGGGCCCTGGCACAGATACGCAGTATTTT.

This rearrangement joins TRBV28 to TRBJ2-5, with D possibly matching TRBD2 (6 bases). This CDR3 contains 16 residues. Germline loops: CDR1 MDHEN, CDR2 SYDVKM. V was pared by 3 bases and J by 2 bases, with 16 bases between. The CDR3, as DNA: TGTGCCAGCAGTTTGTATCCCACCGGGGGTCAAGAGACCCAGTACTTC. It encodes CASSLYPTGGQETQYF.

In its sample, this clone was seen once. The CDR3 nucleotides read TGCAGTGCTGTGGGGGCTACTGAAGCTTTCTTT. This encodes CSAVGATEAFF. The gene calls are TRBV20-1 and TRBJ1-1; possible D gene TRBD1, 6 bases. From germline, CDR1 is DFQATT and CDR2 SNEGSKA (reference sequence). V gave up 5 bases and J gave up 5 bases, with 9 bases separating them. The CDR3 totals 11 residues.

The CDR3 DNA follows: TGTGCCAGCAGTGAAGCGCCTGGCAGCTCCTACGAGCAGTACTTC. It is translated as CASSEAPGSSYEQYF. This rearrangement joins TRBV6-1 to TRBJ2-7; D not certain. V lost 0 bases, J lost 0 bases, and 9 bases lay in between. The CDR3 consists of 15 residues. CDR1 MNHNS and CDR2 SASEGT come from the germline V gene.

V usage is TRBV5-1 and J usage is TRBJ1-2; unclear D gene. V was trimmed by 0 bases and J by 1 base, leaving 7 bases between them. Germline V gene data show CDR1 as SGHRS and CDR2 as YFSETQ. CDR3 length equals 14 residues. The CDR3 here is CASSLAVSNYGYTF. CDR3 nucleotide sequence: TGCGCCAGCAGCTTGGCCGTCAGTAACTATGGCTACACCTTC.

The count of this clone is one. Other DNA sequences from this sample encode an identical CDR3 as well. J is TRBJ1-6 and V is TRBV28; possible D gene TRBD1, 5 bases. V was cut by 3 bases and J by 7 bases, with 13 bases left in between. The germline V gene encodes CDR1 MDHEN and CDR2 SYDVKM. The CDR3 length is 15 residues. The CDR3 spells CASSLAGGGNSPLHF. CDR3 DNA: TGTGCCAGCAGTTTGGCCGGGGGAGGGAATTCACCCCTCCACTTT.

The chain links TRBV14 to TRBJ2-5; D not certain. The V end lost 2 bases, the J end lost 2 bases, and 15 bases lay between the germline ends. Germline CDR1 reads SGHDN; CDR2 reads FVKESK. This CDR3 is built from 16 residues. The CDR3 nucleotides read TGTGCCAGCAGCCAACATATTCCAGCAGGTCAAGAGACCCAGTACTTC. Protein sequence: CASSQHIPAGQETQYF.

The CDR3 bases are TGCGCCAGCAGCTGGGGACTAGAAAGCCTCGACTTCTTC. This codes for CASSWGLESLDFF. This chain links TRBV5-1 with TRBJ2-1; 8 nucleotides line up with TRBD2. Per the germline V gene, CDR1 is SGHRS and CDR2 is YFSETQ. After removal of 3 bases from V and 16 bases from J, the junction contained 12 bases not matched to a gene. This CDR3 spans 13 amino acids.

In DNA form, the CDR3 reads TGCGCCAGCAGCCTAGGGGGACGCTCTGGAAACACCATATATTTT. Its protein is CASSLGGRSGNTIYF. The gene calls are TRBV5-1 and TRBJ1-3, with a tentative D call TRBD1 (6 bases). Germline assignment: CDR1 SGHRS and CDR2 YFSETQ. Trimming shortened V by 4 bases and J by 0 bases, and 11 bases separated the two germline ends. The CDR3 is made up of 15 amino acids.

The V gene is TRBV28, the J gene TRBJ1-5; D may be TRBD1 (5 bases). Looked up from germline, CDR1 is MDHEN and CDR2 is SYDVKM. Trimming removed 1 base from V and 7 bases from J, with 14 bases in between. The CDR3 has 15 residues. The CDR3 region is CASSLFGGITQPQHF. In DNA, the CDR3 is TGTGCCAGCAGTTTATTCGGGGGGATCACGCAGCCCCAGCATTTT.

This chain uses TRBV5-6 with TRBJ2-5, with D uncertain. CDR1 is SGHDT and CDR2 is YYEEEE in the germline V gene. V was trimmed by 0 bases and J by 5 bases, leaving 8 bases between them. CDR3 length: 13 amino acids. The CDR3, as DNA: TGTGCCAGCAGCTTGGCCCCGTTGGAGACCCAGTACTTC. It specifies CASSLAPLETQYF.

The rearrangement uses TRBV6-5 and TRBJ1-6, with 11 bases identical to TRBD1. The V segment lost 9 bases and the J segment 9 bases; nucleotides outside the gene matches: 7. The CDR3 length is 14 residues. Per the germline V gene, CDR1 is MNHEY and CDR2 is SVGAGI. As DNA, the CDR3 is TGTGCCAGTTACTCCGGGACAGGGGGTTCACCCCTCCACTTT. It translates to CASYSGTGGSPLHF.

This clone was seen a handful of times. J is TRBJ1-3 and V is TRBV6-1; D may be TRBD1 (6 bases). The CDR3 sequence is 15 residues long. Germline V gives CDR1 MNHNS, CDR2 SASEGT. The V end lost 2 bases, the J end lost 0 bases, and 8 bases lay between the germline ends. The DNA of the CDR3 is TGTGCCAGCAGTGAACAGGGGTACTCTGGAAACACCATATATTTT. Translating it yields CASSEQGYSGNTIYF.

The V and J genes are TRBV2 and TRBJ1-5, with a weak D call TRBD1 (6 bases). The CDR3 extends over 16 amino acids. Germline CDR1 SNHLY, CDR2 FYNNEI. The germline V and J ends were trimmed by 3 bases and 1 base, with 13 bases remaining between them. The CDR3 sequence: CASSDRGGASNQPQHF. Here the CDR3 DNA reads TGTGCCAGCAGTGATAGGGGGGGCGCGAGCAATCAGCCCCAGCATTTT.

The chain combines TRBV19 with TRBJ1-1; a weak D match, TRBD1 (5 bases). V shed 4 bases and J shed 6 bases, with 9 bases lying between them. Germline CDR1 is LNHDA and CDR2 is SQIVND (reference sequence). The CDR3 length is 12 residues. The CDR3 DNA reads TGTGCCAGTAGTAAAAGGGGTCCTGAAGCTTTCTTT. This codes for CASSKRGPEAFF.

J is TRBJ2-1 and V is TRBV7-9; D not resolved. Trimming stripped 4 bases from V and 9 bases from J, with 7 bases between. Germline V gene data show CDR1 as SEHNR and CDR2 as FQNEAQ (reference sequence). The length of the CDR3 is 11 residues. DNA of the CDR3: TGTGCCAGCAGCTCGGGTGGTGAGCAGTTCTTC. Encoded protein: CASSSGGEQFF.

J is TRBJ2-7 and V is TRBV28; possibly TRBD2 for D (5 bases). The CDR3 spans 15 residues. Trimming took off 4 bases at V and 6 bases at J, with 19 bases between the two ends. Germline loops: CDR1 MDHEN, CDR2 SYDVKM. For the CDR3, the DNA is TGTGCCAGCAGTTCCCTCGACCACGCGGGCCGCGAGCAGTACTTC. This encodes CASSSLDHAGREQYF.

The chain recombines TRBV27 with TRBJ1-1; 7 nucleotides align to TRBD1. The germline CDR1 and CDR2 sequences are MNHEY and SMNVEV (reference sequence). Germline trimming cut 4 bases from V and 6 bases from J; bases unmatched to any gene: 8. This CDR3 is 14 amino acids long. Here the CDR3 reads CASSYLTGRSEAFF. The CDR3 nucleotides read TGTGCCAGCAGTTACCTGACAGGGAGGTCTGAAGCTTTCTTT.

This rearrangement joins TRBV6-5 to TRBJ2-5, with D perhaps TRBD2 (6 bases). Trimming took off 4 bases at V and 10 bases at J, with 19 bases between the two ends. Germline V gene sequence: CDR1 MNHEY, CDR2 SVGAGI. The CDR3 runs 14 residues. CDR3 region: CASSFQGGGSSQYF. The CDR3 DNA reads TGTGCCAGCAGTTTCCAGGGAGGAGGTAGCAGCCAGTACTTC.

The chain has TRBV6-2 or TRBV6-3 and TRBJ1-6, with 7 bases that match TRBD1. The V gene end was trimmed by 0 bases and the J gene end by 3 bases; junction bases not matched to a gene: 5. CDR1 and CDR2 from the germline V gene are MNHEY and SVGEGT. The CDR3 has 17 amino acids. In DNA, the CDR3 is TGTGCCAGCAGTTACTCCATACAGGGGAACTATAATTCACCCCTCCACTTT. It is translated as CASSYSIQGNYNSPLHF.

The chain links TRBV5-1 to TRBJ1-1; tentatively, D is TRBD1 (5 bases). Germline lookup yields CDR1 SGHRS and CDR2 YFSETQ. The CDR3 sequence is 13 residues long. V gave up 4 bases and J gave up 1 base, with 8 bases separating them. The CDR3 here is CASSQGQNTEAFF. CDR3 coding DNA: TGCGCCAGCAGCCAAGGACAGAACACTGAAGCTTTCTTT. The whole variable domain, filled in from reference TRBV5-1 and TRBJ1-1, reads KAGVTQTPRYLIKTRGQQVTLSCSPISGHRSVSWYQQTPGQGLQFLFEYFSETQRNKGNFPGRFSGRQFSNSRSEMNVSTLELGDSALYLCASSQGQNTEAFFGQGTRLTVV.

This chain links TRBV5-1 with TRBJ1-1; the D is unclear. The germline gives CDR1 SGHRS, CDR2 YFSETQ. The CDR3 spans 16 residues. Trimming shortened V by 0 bases and J by 7 bases, and 19 bases separated the two germline ends. In DNA form, the CDR3 reads TGCGCCAGCAGCTTGGTTCCCGGGTCGATTGGTGGTGAAGCTTTCTTT. Encoded protein: CASSLVPGSIGGEAFF.

CDR3 amino acids: CASTQGVGSTDTQYF. CDR3 in DNA: TGTGCCAGCACTCAAGGGGTCGGTAGCACAGATACGCAGTATTTT. The chain couples TRBV3-1 (or the pseudogene TRBV3-2) to TRBJ2-3; D may be TRBD1 (5 bases). In germline, CDR1 is LGHDT, CDR2 YNNKEL (reference sequence). The CDR3 runs to 15 residues. Trimming left V 7 bases short and J 0 bases short, with 14 bases between.

This sequence joins TRBV30 and TRBJ1-6; 7 nucleotides match TRBD1. V shed 3 bases and J 5 bases; nucleotides not matched to a gene: 4. The length of the CDR3 is 14 residues. Germline CDR1 reads GTSNPN; CDR2 reads SVGIG (reference sequence). DNA of the CDR3: TGTGCCTGGAGGCACGGACAGGATAATTCACCCCTCCACTTT. Translated: CAWRHGQDNSPLHF.

Points on this clone: Compared with germline, one end of the junction differs, possibly owing to a read error. The V call is TRBV7-6, the J call TRBJ2-2, with D maybe TRBD2 (7 bases). This CDR3 has 14 residues. Per the germline V gene, CDR1 is SGHVS and CDR2 is FNYEAQ. The CDR3 DNA reads TGTACCAGCAGCTTAGAGGGGGGGACCGGGGAGCTGTTTTTT. It is translated as CTSSLEGGTGELFF.

This CDR3 is CASSAGTGANYGYTF. CDR3 bases: TGTGCCAGCAGCGCAGGGACAGGTGCTAACTATGGCTACACCTTC. V gene TRBV9 combines with J gene TRBJ1-2; 8 bases are shared with TRBD1. The CDR3 has 15 residues. J gave up 0 bases and V 3 bases, and 4 bases lay outside the gene matches. The germline CDR1 and CDR2 sequences are SGDLS and YYNGEE.

This CDR3 is CASSDSGSYGYTF. CDR3 DNA: TGTGCCAGCAGTGACTCAGGCTCCTATGGCTACACCTTC. This chain connects TRBV25-1 to TRBJ1-2; D unclear. The CDR3 is 13 amino acids. The V end lost 3 bases, the J end lost 4 bases, and 9 bases lay between the germline ends. Germline V lookup: CDR1 MGHDK, CDR2 SYGVNS.

This chain uses TRBV19 with TRBJ2-5; 9 bases fit TRBD2. V was pared by 9 bases and J by 0 bases, with 8 bases of the junction left unmatched. The CDR3 contains 15 residues. Germline-derived CDR1 and CDR2 are LNHDA and SQIVND (reference sequence). The CDR3 DNA is TGTGCCAGCTCCTCTAGCGGGGTGTACCAAGAGACCCAGTACTTC. This encodes CASSSSGVYQETQYF.

This chain connects TRBV18 to TRBJ2-7; 8 bases line up with TRBD2. This CDR3 contains 15 residues. Germline V gives CDR1 KGHSH, CDR2 LQKENI. Trimming took 2 bases from V and 1 from J; bases not matched to a gene: 4. The DNA for the CDR3 is TGTGCCAGCTCACCAGAGCGGGGGCGATCCTACGAGCAGTACTTC. Residues: CASSPERGRSYEQYF.